Below are 24 T cell receptor beta chains sequenced from a single sample in a study of blood T cells in healthy people across ages. A J-beta primer mix and a sample-barcoded 5' primer were used in a second PCR of roughly 7 to 12 cycles. TCRdb used MiXCR to reprocess the 5' RACE reads, holding one entry per CDR3 protein. The sample yields roughly 800,000 distinct CDR3 sequences, roughly 26% seen once. This same sample was also part of a study on T cells of mothers and their children.

The sequenced sample consisted of blood. These receptor sequences come from a boy between 10 and 17 years old in good health.

This clonotype was picked up a small number of times. The V gene is TRBV28, the J gene TRBJ1-2; D is ambiguous. V was shortened by 3 bases and J by 7 bases, with 12 bases between the two germline ends. The CDR3 runs 13 residues. CDR1 and CDR2 (germline): MDHEN, SYDVKM. The CDR3 reads CASSLGQESGYTF. The CDR3 DNA follows: TGTGCCAGCAGTTTGGGCCAGGAAAGTGGCTACACCTTC.

With respect to this clonotype: The junction and the germline gene differ at one end; a read error may be behind it. The V call is TRBV11-1, the J call TRBJ2-5; TRBD2 matches at 14 bases. The CDR3 runs to 15 residues. Germline-derived CDR1 and CDR2 are SGHAT and FQDESV (reference sequence). The DNA of the CDR3 is TGTGCCAGCAGCCGAACCGGGACTAGCGGGGGATTTAGCGTCTTC. Amino acid sequence: CASSRTGTSGGFSVF.

This clonotype was seen more than once but under ten times. This chain joins TRBV9 and TRBJ2-7, with a tentative D call TRBD2 (5 bases). Germline V gene lookup returns CDR1 SGDLS and CDR2 YYNGEE. V gave up 3 bases and J gave up 0 bases, with 7 bases separating them. This CDR3 is 13 amino acids long. The CDR3 protein is CASSGGFSYEQYF. The CDR3 bases are TGTGCCAGCAGCGGAGGGTTCTCCTACGAGCAGTACTTC.

This chain links TRBV2 with TRBJ2-4; TRBD2 is a possible D gene (6 bases). CDR3 length equals 16 residues. The germline CDR1 and CDR2 sequences are SNHLY and FYNNEI. V was shortened by 6 bases and J by 9 bases, with 24 bases between the two germline ends. DNA of the CDR3: TGTGCCAGCAGCCCGCGGCCGGGGGAGGCGGGTGTCATTCAGTACTTC. Its protein product is CASSPRPGEAGVIQYF.

This clonotype has a handful of counts. The rearrangement links TRBV3-1 to TRBJ1-5; TRBD1 agrees at 11 bases. Germline V lookup: CDR1 LGHDT, CDR2 YNNKEL (reference sequence). This CDR3 has 18 amino acids. V dropped 1 base and J dropped 0; count of bases not matched to a gene: 5. CDR3 loop: CASSQGTGGGYSNQPQHF. The DNA for the CDR3 is TGTGCCAGCAGCCAAGGGACAGGGGGCGGCTATAGCAATCAGCCCCAGCATTTT.

The J gene is TRBJ2-6, the V gene TRBV20-1; unclear D gene. The germline gives CDR1 DFQATT, CDR2 SNEGSKA (reference sequence). Trimming cost V 0 bases and J 0 bases, with 9 bases left between them. This CDR3 is built from 16 residues. CDR3 coding DNA: TGCAGTGCTAGAGATTTACTCGACTCTGGGGCCAACGTCCTGACTTTC. Protein: CSARDLLDSGANVLTF.

Only a few counts were recorded for this clonotype. The genes are TRBV20-1 and TRBJ2-5, with 9 bases that match TRBD1. J gave up 6 bases and V 3 bases, and 2 bases lay outside the gene matches. CDR3 length: 12 residues. CDR1 is DFQATT, CDR2 SNEGSKA, per germline (reference sequence). CDR3 region: CSASGTGKTQYF. The CDR3 nucleotides read TGCAGTGCTAGCGGGACAGGGAAGACCCAGTACTTC.

The CDR3 DNA reads TGTGCCAGCAGTTCGCAAATCTGGGGAAACACCGGGGAGCTGTTTTTT. Encoded protein: CASSSQIWGNTGELFF. The rearrangement joins TRBV6-5 to TRBJ2-2; D gene ambiguous. Trimming shortened V by 4 bases and J by 2 bases, and 14 bases separated the two germline ends. There are 16 residues in the CDR3. CDR1 and CDR2 from the germline V gene are MNHEY and SVGAGI.

Only a few counts were recorded for this clonotype. The chain joins TRBV20-1 to TRBJ2-1; TRBD2 agrees at 7 bases. The CDR3 loop spans 15 amino acids. Germline loops: CDR1 DFQATT, CDR2 SNEGSKA (reference sequence). With 2 bases clipped from V and 7 bases from J, the junction kept 11 bases outside the gene matches. This CDR3 reads CSARFWGGLRNEQFF. CDR3 in DNA: TGCAGTGCTAGATTCTGGGGGGGATTGAGGAATGAGCAGTTCTTC.

The chain joins TRBV29-1 to TRBJ1-1; D unresolved. The germline V gene encodes CDR1 SQVTM and CDR2 ANQGSEA. V was trimmed by 7 bases and J by 4 bases, leaving 10 bases between them. This CDR3 is 11 amino acids long. CDR3 sequence (DNA): TGCAGCGACCCGGGGTCCACTGAAGCTTTCTTT. Protein: CSDPGSTEAFF.

The chain carries TRBV20-1 and TRBJ2-7; D is unclear. Germline V CDR1 and CDR2: DFQATT, SNEGSKA (reference sequence). CDR3 length equals 14 residues. The V end lost 1 base, the J end lost 2 bases, and 12 bases lay between the germline ends. The CDR3 DNA reads as TGCAGTGCTAGAGGAAGAACAGCTCCCTACGAGCAGTACTTC. Protein product: CSARGRTAPYEQYF.

The chain recombines TRBV11-3 with TRBJ2-1; tentative D call: TRBD2 (7 bases). The germline gives CDR1 SGHNT, CDR2 YENEEA. This CDR3 has 17 residues. The V end lost 5 bases, the J end lost 0 bases, and 17 bases lay between the germline ends. CDR3 amino acids: CASSPRGGTSSYNEQFF. The CDR3 DNA follows: TGTGCCAGCAGCCCAAGGGGGGGCACGAGCTCCTACAATGAGCAGTTCTTC.

The rearrangement links TRBV20-1 to TRBJ1-6; D is ambiguous. Germline CDR1 is DFQATT and CDR2 is SNEGSKA (reference sequence). The germline V and J ends were trimmed by 5 bases and 8 bases, with 19 bases remaining between them. CDR3 length: 15 residues. CDR3: CSASRTGRADSPLHF. The CDR3 DNA sequence: TGCAGTGCTTCACGGACGGGCCGGGCGGATTCACCCCTCCACTTT.

V is TRBV6-2 or TRBV6-3 and J is TRBJ1-2; D might be TRBD1 (6 bases). Germline CDR1 and CDR2: MNHEY and SVGEGT. V lost 6 bases to trimming and J lost 3 bases, with 17 bases between them. This CDR3 region has 15 residues. The CDR3 region has the DNA TGTGCCAGCAGATCCCGGACTAGGGGGGACTATGGCTACACCTTC. It yields the protein CASRSRTRGDYGYTF.

The V gene is TRBV20-1, the J gene TRBJ2-3; the D call may be TRBD1 or TRBD2 (6 bases each). Germline values: CDR1 DFQATT, CDR2 SNEGSKA (reference sequence). This CDR3 comprises 14 residues. V was trimmed by 5 bases and J by 3 bases, leaving 15 bases between them. The CDR3, as DNA: TGCAGTGCTCTAGGGGGGAGTCTTACAGATACGCAGTATTTT. Residues: CSALGGSLTDTQYF.

Only a few counts were recorded for this clonotype. This chain joins TRBV28 and TRBJ2-1; D not resolved. Germline CDR1 is MDHEN and CDR2 is SYDVKM. Trimming removed 6 bases at V and 9 bases at J, with 12 bases between. This CDR3 region has 12 residues. The CDR3 DNA reads TGTGCCAGCAGCCAATCTGTGGTTGAGCAGTTCTTC. Its protein product is CASSQSVVEQFF.

A single count supports this clonotype. The gene calls are TRBV29-1 and TRBJ2-5; D possibly matches TRBD1 or TRBD2 (6 bases each). Trimming took 2 bases from V and 6 from J, leaving 13 bases between them. The CDR3 covers 13 residues. Per germline, CDR1 SQVTM and CDR2 ANQGSEA. The CDR3 loop reads CSVETGTGQTQYF. CDR3 coding DNA: TGCAGCGTTGAAACAGGGACTGGACAGACCCAGTACTTC.

This clonotype was counted ten times or more. The chain couples TRBV20-1 to TRBJ2-7; 7 bases map to TRBD2. Trimming at V came to 6 bases and at J to 3 bases, leaving 11 bases not matched to a gene. Germline V CDR1 and CDR2: DFQATT, SNEGSKA (reference sequence). The CDR3 runs to 14 residues. The CDR3: CSALGTIVGYEQYF. CDR3 DNA sequence: TGCAGTGCCCTTGGGACTATCGTTGGCTACGAGCAGTACTTC.

The V gene is TRBV5-6, the J gene TRBJ2-3; 10 bases align to TRBD1. The germline gives CDR1 SGHDT, CDR2 YYEEEE. J lost 5 bases, V lost 7 bases, and 13 bases had no gene match. The CDR3 is 16 residues long. CDR3 sequence reads: CASYQRDRGLVDTQYF. CDR3 nucleotide sequence: TGTGCCAGCTACCAAAGGGACAGGGGATTGGTAGATACGCAGTATTTT. The whole variable domain, filled in from reference TRBV5-6 and TRBJ2-3, reads DAGVTQSPTHLIKTRGQQVTLRCSPKSGHDTVSWYQQALGQGPQFIFQYYEEEERQRGNFPDRFSGHQFPNYSSELNVNALLLGDSALYLCASYQRDRGLVDTQYFGPGTRLTVL.

The CDR3 sequence is CSARVLGAETQYF. The CDR3 region has the DNA TGCAGTGCTAGAGTGCTGGGGGCCGAGACCCAGTACTTC. The chain carries TRBV20-1 and TRBJ2-5, with a tentative D call TRBD1 (6 bases). Germline CDR1 DFQATT, CDR2 SNEGSKA (reference sequence). Trimming stripped 1 base from V and 5 bases from J, with 11 bases between. The CDR3 is 13 residues long.

This clonotype was seen a few times. One end of the junction does not line up with germline, which may come from a read error. This chain links TRBV29-1 with TRBJ1-1; D gene uncertain. The germline V gene has CDR1 SQVTM and CDR2 ANQGSEA. The CDR3 extends over 8 amino acids. This chain's CDR3 is CSAETVGF. CDR3 nucleotides: TGCAGCGCTGAAACAGTGGGATTT.

The V call is TRBV18, the J call TRBJ2-5; D ambiguous. The tail of the sequence fits TRBJ2-1 better, so the J call may be wrong. The germline V gene encodes CDR1 KGHSH and CDR2 LQKENI. The CDR3 extends over 12 amino acids. For the CDR3, the DNA is TGTGCCAGCTCGGCGGAGCTCGGCGGGCAGTTCTTC. As protein: CASSAELGGQFF.

V gene TRBV2 combines with J gene TRBJ1-6; 8 nucleotides align to TRBD1. The ends lost 1 base at V and 7 bases at J; junction bases unmatched: 0. Germline V gene lookup returns CDR1 SNHLY and CDR2 FYNNEI. The CDR3 is made up of 14 amino acids. The CDR3 sequence is CASSEGQGNSPLHF. In nucleotides, the CDR3 is TGTGCCAGCAGTGAAGGACAGGGGAATTCACCCCTCCACTTT.

This clonotype was detected a few times. The rearrangement joins TRBV30 to TRBJ2-1; 7 bases agree with TRBD1. CDR3 length equals 13 residues. From germline, CDR1 is GTSNPN and CDR2 SVGIG (reference sequence). The trim removed 2 bases at V and 12 bases at J, leaving 10 bases unmatched. The CDR3 DNA follows: TGTGCCTGGAGTTTAACAGGGGCAGGTGGGCAGTTCTTC. It specifies CAWSLTGAGGQFF.